These T cell receptor beta chains were read from a single sample in a study of blood T cell repertoires in COVID-19. Only in-frame clones appear in the TCRdb table, and some are missing; sequencing was by immunoSEQ multiplex PCR. Altogether over 90,000 clones are present, roughly 87% being singletons, with the ten largest covering under 2.5%. The sample was peripheral blood. Receptor source: a man in his fifties with active COVID-19. The CDR3 runs from the conserved cysteine through the conserved F or W. A D gene is named only where the DNA matches it firmly. Not every row has a clone size; where given, it reads once, few, many or a size class.

TRBV5-5,-,TRBJ2-1,TRBD2,CASIHSGGAVEQFF,TGTGCCAGCATTCACAGCGGGGGGGCCGTCGAGCAGTTCTTC
TRBV27,-,TRBJ1-2,-,CASSPRDLEGPSGYTF,TGTGCCAGCAGTCCCCGGGATCTGGAGGGGCCTTCCGGCTACACCTTC
TRBV7-7,once,TRBJ2-5,TRBD1,CATTNPGTGQETQYF,TGTGCCACCACTAACCCAGGGACAGGGCAAGAGACCCAGTACTTC
TRBV21-1,once,TRBJ2-7,-,CASSPDRDYEQYF,TGTGCCAGCAGCCCTGACAGGGACTACGAGCAGTACTTC
TRBV7-2,-,TRBJ2-2,TRBD1,CASSSWTGNTGELFF,TGTGCCAGCAGCAGTTGGACAGGCAACACCGGGGAGCTGTTTTTT
TRBV10-3,-,TRBJ1-2,TRBD1,CAISDLPGQGIYGYTF,TGTGCCATCAGTGATCTCCCGGGACAGGGTATTTACGGCTACACCTTC
TRBV15,once,TRBJ1-2,TRBD1,CATSKTGKDYGYTF,TGTGCCACCAGCAAGACAGGGAAGGACTATGGCTACACCTTC
TRBV30,-,TRBJ1-1,-,CAWSHGKNTEAFF,TGTGCCTGGAGTCACGGTAAGAACACTGAAGCTTTCTTT
TRBV19,-,TRBJ1-1,-,CASGPGGVTEAFF,TGTGCATCAGGGCCCGGGGGGGTGACTGAAGCTTTCTTT
TRBV5-1,-,TRBJ2-3,-,CASSLGLATGADTQYF,TGCGCCAGCAGCTTAGGGCTAGCCACCGGGGCAGATACGCAGTATTTT
TRBV30,-,TRBJ1-2,TRBD1,CAWSWTGDSYTF,TGTGCCTGGAGTTGGACAGGGGATAGCTACACCTTC
TRBV4-3,-,TRBJ2-1,-,CASSQERYGGVYNEQFF,TGCGCCAGCAGCCAAGAAAGATACGGCGGGGTCTACAATGAGCAGTTCTTC
TRBV2,-,TRBJ1-1,-,CASSEALPSEAFF,TGTGCCAGCAGTGAAGCACTGCCTTCTGAAGCTTTCTTT
TRBV29-1,-,TRBJ2-1,TRBD1,CSSPGTEYNEQFF,TGCAGCTCCCCCGGGACAGAATACAATGAGCAGTTCTTC
TRBV5-5,once,TRBJ2-5,TRBD1,CASSLGTGVLETQYF,TGTGCCAGCAGCTTGGGGACAGGCGTTTTAGAGACCCAGTACTTC
TRBV5-1,-,TRBJ2-6,TRBD1,CASTNRTGKSGANVLTF,TGCGCCAGCACCAACAGGACAGGCAAGTCTGGGGCCAACGTCCTGACTTTC
TRBV10-3,-,TRBJ2-7,-,CAISEEARAYEQYF,TGTGCCATCAGTGAGGAGGCCAGGGCCTACGAGCAGTACTTC